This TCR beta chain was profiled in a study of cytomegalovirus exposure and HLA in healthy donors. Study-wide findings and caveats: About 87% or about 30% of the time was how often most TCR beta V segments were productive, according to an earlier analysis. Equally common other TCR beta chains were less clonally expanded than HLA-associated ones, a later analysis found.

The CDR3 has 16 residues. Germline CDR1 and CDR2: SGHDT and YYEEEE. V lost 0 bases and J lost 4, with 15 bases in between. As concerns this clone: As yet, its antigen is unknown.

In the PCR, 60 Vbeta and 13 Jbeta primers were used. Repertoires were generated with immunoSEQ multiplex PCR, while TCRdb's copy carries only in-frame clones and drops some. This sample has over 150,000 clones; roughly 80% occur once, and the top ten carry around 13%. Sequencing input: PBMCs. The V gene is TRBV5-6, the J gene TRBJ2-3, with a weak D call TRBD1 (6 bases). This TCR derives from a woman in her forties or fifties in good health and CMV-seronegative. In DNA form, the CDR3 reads TGTGCCAGCAGCTTGGCCACAGGGAGAGGGGCAGATACGCAGTATTTT. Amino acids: CASSLATGRGADTQYF.